The clone carrying this TCR beta chain occurred many times. No antigen is known for it. A distinct unique molecular identifier was carried by each TCR cDNA molecule. TCRdb reanalysed the 5' RACE reads using MiXCR and keeps one entry per CDR3 protein. The data show more than 30,000 distinct CDR3 sequences, with under 6.5% seen just once and approximately 10% held by the top ten. Regarding time point: sample taken at primary tumor resection. Sequencing was performed on whole RNA extracted from tumor and nontumor lung tissue, or from frozen PBMC, and the material was left unsorted. Patients with untreated early-stage non-small cell lung cancer, numbering 72, were the donors. The V gene lost 2 bases and the J gene lost 5 bases, with 14 bases spanning the gap. From germline, CDR1 is SGDLS and CDR2 YYNGEE. The CDR3 runs 15 residues. The sample comes from a study of spatial heterogeneity in lung cancer. The wider study: Consistent detection of more beta-chain than alpha-chain sequences was observed.

Study-wide findings and caveats: Ubiquitous expanded tumor TCRs were observed in blood more at resection than follow-up.

The chain has TRBV9 and TRBJ2-1; D perhaps matches TRBD1 (6 bases). This TCR came from a male donor with early-stage non-small cell lung cancer. The input for sequencing was PBMCs, taken at surgery. CDR3 nucleotide sequence: TGTGCCAGCAGCGTCGCCCCGGGACACCACAATGAGCAGTTCTTC. It translates to CASSVAPGHHNEQFF.